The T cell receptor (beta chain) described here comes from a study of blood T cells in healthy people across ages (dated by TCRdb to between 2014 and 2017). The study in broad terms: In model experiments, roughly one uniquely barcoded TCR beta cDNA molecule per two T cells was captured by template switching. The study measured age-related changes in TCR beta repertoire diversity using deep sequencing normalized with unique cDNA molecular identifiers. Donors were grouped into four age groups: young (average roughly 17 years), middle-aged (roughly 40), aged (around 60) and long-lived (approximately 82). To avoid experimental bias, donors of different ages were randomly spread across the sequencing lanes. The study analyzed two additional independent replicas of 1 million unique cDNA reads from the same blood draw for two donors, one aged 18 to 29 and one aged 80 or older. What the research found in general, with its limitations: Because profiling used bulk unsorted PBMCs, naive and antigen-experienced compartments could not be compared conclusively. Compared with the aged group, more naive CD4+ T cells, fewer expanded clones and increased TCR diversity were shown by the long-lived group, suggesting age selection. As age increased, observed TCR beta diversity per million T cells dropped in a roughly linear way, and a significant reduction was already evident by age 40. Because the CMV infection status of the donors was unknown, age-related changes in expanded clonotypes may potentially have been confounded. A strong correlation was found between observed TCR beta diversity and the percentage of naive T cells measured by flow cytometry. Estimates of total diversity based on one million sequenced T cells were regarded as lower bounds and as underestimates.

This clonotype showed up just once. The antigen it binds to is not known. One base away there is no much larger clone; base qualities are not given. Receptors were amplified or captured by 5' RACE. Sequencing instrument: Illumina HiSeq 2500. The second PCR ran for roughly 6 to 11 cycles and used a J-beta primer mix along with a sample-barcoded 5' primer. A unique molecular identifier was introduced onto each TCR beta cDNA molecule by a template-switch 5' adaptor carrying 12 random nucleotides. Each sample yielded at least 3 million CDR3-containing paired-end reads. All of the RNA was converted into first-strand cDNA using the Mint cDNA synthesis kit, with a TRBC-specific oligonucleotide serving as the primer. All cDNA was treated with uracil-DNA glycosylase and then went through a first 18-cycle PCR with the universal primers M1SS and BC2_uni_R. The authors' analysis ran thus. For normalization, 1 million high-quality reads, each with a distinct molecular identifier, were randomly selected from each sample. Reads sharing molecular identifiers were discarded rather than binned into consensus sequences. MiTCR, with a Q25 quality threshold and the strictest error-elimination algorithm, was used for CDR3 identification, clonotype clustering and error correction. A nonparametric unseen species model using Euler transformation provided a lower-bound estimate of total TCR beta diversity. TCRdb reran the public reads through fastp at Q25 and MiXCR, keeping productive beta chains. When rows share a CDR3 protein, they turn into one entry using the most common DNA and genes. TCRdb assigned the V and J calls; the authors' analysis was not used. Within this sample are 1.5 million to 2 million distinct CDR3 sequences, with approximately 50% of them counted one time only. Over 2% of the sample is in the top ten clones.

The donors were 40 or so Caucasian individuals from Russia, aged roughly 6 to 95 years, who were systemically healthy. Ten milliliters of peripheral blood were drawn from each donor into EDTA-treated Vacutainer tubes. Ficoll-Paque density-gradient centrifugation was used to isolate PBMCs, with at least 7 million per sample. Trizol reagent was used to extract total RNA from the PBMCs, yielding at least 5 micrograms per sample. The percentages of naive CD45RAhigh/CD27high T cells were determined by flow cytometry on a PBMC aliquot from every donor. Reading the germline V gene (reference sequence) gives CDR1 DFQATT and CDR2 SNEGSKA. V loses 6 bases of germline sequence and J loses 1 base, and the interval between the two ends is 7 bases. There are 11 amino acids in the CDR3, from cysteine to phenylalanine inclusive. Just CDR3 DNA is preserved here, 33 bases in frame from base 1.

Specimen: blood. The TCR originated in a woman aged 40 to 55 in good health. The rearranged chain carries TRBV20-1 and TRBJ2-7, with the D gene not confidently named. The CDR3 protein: CSANPSYEQYF. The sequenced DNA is TGCAGTGCCAATCCATCCTACGAGCAGTACTTC.